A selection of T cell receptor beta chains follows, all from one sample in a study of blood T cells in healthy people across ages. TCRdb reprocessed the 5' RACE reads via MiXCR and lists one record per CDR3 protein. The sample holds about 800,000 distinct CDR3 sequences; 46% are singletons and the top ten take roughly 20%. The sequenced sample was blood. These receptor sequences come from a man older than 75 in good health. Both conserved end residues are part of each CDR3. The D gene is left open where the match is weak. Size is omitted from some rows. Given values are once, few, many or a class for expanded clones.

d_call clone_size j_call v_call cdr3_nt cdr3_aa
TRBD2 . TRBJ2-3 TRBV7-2 TGTGCCAGCAGATTACTAGCGGGATATACAGATACGCAGTATTTT CASRLLAGYTDTQYF
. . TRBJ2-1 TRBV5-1 TGCGCCAGCAGCTTGTCCGTGACTAGTGATGAGCAGTTCTTC CASSLSVTSDEQFF
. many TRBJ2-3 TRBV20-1 TGCAGTGCTAGAGATCGGTGGACTAGCACAGATACGCAGTATTTT CSARDRWTSTDTQYF
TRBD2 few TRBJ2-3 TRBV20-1 TGCAGTGCTAGTCTCCCGACTAGCGGTAGCACAGATACGCAGTATTTT CSASLPTSGSTDTQYF
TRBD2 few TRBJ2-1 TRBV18 TGTGCCAGCTCACCAGCGGGACTAGAAAATGAGCAGTTCTTC CASSPAGLENEQFF
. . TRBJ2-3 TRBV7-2 TGTGCCAGCAGCTTCGGCCCGGGAGAAGGCACAGATACGCAGTATTTT CASSFGPGEGTDTQYF
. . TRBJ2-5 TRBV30 TGTGCCTGGAGTATCCCCCGACAGGAGTCGTACTTC CAWSIPRQESYF
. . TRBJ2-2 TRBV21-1 TGTGCCAGCACCCTAGGCGGCAGACCTAACACCGGGGAGCTGTTTTTT CASTLGGRPNTGELFF
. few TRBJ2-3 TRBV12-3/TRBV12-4 TGTGCCAGCAGTAAAAGCGGCGGCACAGATACGCAGTATTTT CASSKSGGTDTQYF
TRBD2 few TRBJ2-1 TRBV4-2 TGTGCCAGCAGCCACGTCACGGGAGGGCAGTTGGTCTATGAGCAGTTCTTC CASSHVTGGQLVYEQFF
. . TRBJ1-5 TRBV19 TGTGCCAGTACGGGGGGCGGATCACAGCCCCAGCATTTT CASTGGGSQPQHF
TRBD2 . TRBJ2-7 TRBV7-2 TGTGCCAGCAGCTCCCGGACTAGCGGGGGGGCCTACGAGCAGTACTTC CASSSRTSGGAYEQYF
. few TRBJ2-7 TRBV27 TGTGCCAGCACTCGCTCGGGCGGTGTGCTGTACGAGCAGTACTTC CASTRSGGVLYEQYF
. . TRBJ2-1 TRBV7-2 TGTGCCAGCAGCTTAGTCGGAGAGGGTGAGCAGTTCTTC CASSLVGEGEQFF
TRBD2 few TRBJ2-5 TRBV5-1 TGCGCCAGCAGCACCGGAGGCCTAGCGGGATCCTCTGAGCAGTACTTC CASSTGGLAGSSEQYF
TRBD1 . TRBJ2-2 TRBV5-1 TGCGCCAGCAGCTTCCGGGACAGTTATTCCGGGGAGCTGTTTTTT CASSFRDSYSGELFF
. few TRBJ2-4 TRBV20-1 TGCAGTGCTAGTGCGCTCAGCAAGAGGGACATTCAGTACTTC CSASALSKRDIQYF
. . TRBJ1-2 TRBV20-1 TGCGGCTCCAGCAACTATGGCTACACCTTC CGSSNYGYTF
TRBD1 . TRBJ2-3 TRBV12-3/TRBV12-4 TGTGCCAGCAGTCTTGGACAGGGATTTAGCACAGATACGCAGTATTTT CASSLGQGFSTDTQYF
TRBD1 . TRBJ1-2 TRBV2 TGTGCCAGCAGCGGGGGACAGTACTATGGCTACACCTTC CASSGGQYYGYTF
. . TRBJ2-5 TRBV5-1 TGCGCCAGCAGCTCCCGGGACGGCTACCAAGAGACCCAGTACTTC CASSSRDGYQETQYF
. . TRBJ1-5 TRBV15 TGTGCCACCAGCAGAGCTGGGGCGGACTATAGCAATCAGCCCCAGCATTTT CATSRAGADYSNQPQHF
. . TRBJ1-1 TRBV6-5 TGTGCCAGCAGTTACTCTTCCCAGGCAATGTGGACTGAAGCTTTCTTT CASSYSSQAMWTEAFF
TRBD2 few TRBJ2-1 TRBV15 TGTGCCACCAGCAGGTACTCTCCGGGACTAGCGGGAGCTCAGTCCTACAATGAGCAGTTCTTC CATSRYSPGLAGAQSYNEQFF
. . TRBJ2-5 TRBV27 TGTGCCAGCAGGAATACTCTAATAGAGACCCAGTACTTC CASRNTLIETQYF
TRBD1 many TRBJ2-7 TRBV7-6 TGTGCCAGCAGCCTGGGACAGGGGGCCTTCTACGAGCAGTACTTC CASSLGQGAFYEQYF
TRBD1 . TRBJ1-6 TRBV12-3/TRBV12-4 TGTGCCAGCAGTGACAGGGATACGGGTAATTCACCCCTCCACTTT CASSDRDTGNSPLHF
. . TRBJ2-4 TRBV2 TGTGCCAGCAGTGCGATAGGGTCCTTATCGCTAGCCAAAAACATTCAGTACTTC CASSAIGSLSLAKNIQYF
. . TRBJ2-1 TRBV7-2 TGTGCCAGCAGCCCAGGGCGGCGCGAGCAGTTCTTC CASSPGRREQFF
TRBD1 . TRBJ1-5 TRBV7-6 TGTGCCAGCAGCTTATGGCCCAGGGGGCCAAATCAGCCCCAGCATTTT CASSLWPRGPNQPQHF
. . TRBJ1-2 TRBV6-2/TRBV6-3 TGTGCCAGCAGTTCTGCAGGGGAATACTATGGCTACACCTTC CASSSAGEYYGYTF
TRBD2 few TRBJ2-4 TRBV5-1 TGCGCCAGCAGCTTTACTAGCGGGGTGTCCTACAATGAGCAGTACTTC CASSFTSGVSYNEQYF
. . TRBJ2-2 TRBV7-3 TGTGCCAGCAGCGGGCAAGTGTCCGGGGAGCTGTTTTTT CASSGQVSGELFF
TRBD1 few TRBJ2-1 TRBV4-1 TGCGCCAGCAGCCCGGACAGGGAGTACAATGAGCAGTTCTTC CASSPDREYNEQFF
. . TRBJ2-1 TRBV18 TGTGCCAGCTCACCAGAGTTTGACAGGAGGTCCCTTTACAATGAGCAGTTCTTC CASSPEFDRRSLYNEQFF
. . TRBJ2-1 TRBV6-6 TGTGCCAGCAACCCGACGGGAATCTACAATGAGCAGTTCTTC CASNPTGIYNEQFF
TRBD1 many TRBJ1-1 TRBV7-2 TGTGCCAGCAGCCGCGGGGGACAGGCTGGCACTGAAGCTTTCTTT CASSRGGQAGTEAFF
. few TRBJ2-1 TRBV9 TGTGCCAGCAGCCCGACGAGCGGAAACTCCTACAATGAGCAGTTCTTC CASSPTSGNSYNEQFF
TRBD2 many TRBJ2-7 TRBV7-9 TGTGCCAGCAGGAATAGCGGGAGGGCGCAACACGAGCAGTACTTC CASRNSGRAQHEQYF
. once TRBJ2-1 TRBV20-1 TGCAGTGCCTTCGGGACTGAAAGCTCCTACAATGAGCAGTTCTTC CSAFGTESSYNEQFF
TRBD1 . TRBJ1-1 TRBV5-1 TGCGCCAGCAGCTTGGAAGGGGGCCGGAGTGAAGCTTTCTTT CASSLEGGRSEAFF
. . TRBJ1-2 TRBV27 TGTGCCAGCAGTCATCCGGGGGTAGGGTATGGCTACACCTTC CASSHPGVGYGYTF
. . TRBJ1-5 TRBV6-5 TGTGCCAGCGCAAGAGGGTATGATCAGCCCCCGCATTTT CASARGYDQPPHF
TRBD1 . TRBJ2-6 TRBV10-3 TGTGCCATCAGTGAGTCGCTTGAAGGGACAGGGTCCTCTGGGGCCAACGTCCTGACTTTC CAISESLEGTGSSGANVLTF
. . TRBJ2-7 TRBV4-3 TGCGCCAGCAGCCAAGATTTTTTAGGGGATTCCACAGTTCTCTCCTACAATGAGCAGTACTTC CASSQDFLGDSTVLSYNEQYF
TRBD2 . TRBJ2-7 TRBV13 TGTGCCAGCAGCTTCTCGTTTACTAGCGGCTCCTACGAGCAGTACTTC CASSFSFTSGSYEQYF
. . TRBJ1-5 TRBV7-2 TGTGCCAGCAGCTTGGGGAGATCGGACAATCAGCCCCAGCATTTT CASSLGRSDNQPQHF
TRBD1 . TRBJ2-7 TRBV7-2 TGTGCCAGCAGCGCCCGGAGACAGGGTCGCCCCTACGAGCAGTACTTC CASSARRQGRPYEQYF
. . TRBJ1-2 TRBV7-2 TGTGCCAGCAGCTTAGAGCGGGGAGGGGCTGGCTACACCTTC CASSLERGGAGYTF
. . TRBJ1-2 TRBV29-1 TGCAGCGTCCTCCTCTGGGCGGGCATCGGCTACACCTTC CSVLLWAGIGYTF
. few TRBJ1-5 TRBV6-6 TGTGCCAGCACCACGGGAACAGCCCTTAGCAATCAGCCCCAGCATTTT CASTTGTALSNQPQHF
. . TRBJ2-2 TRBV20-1 TGCAGTGCTTTAGCGGTAGTCGACACCGGGGAGCTGTTTTTT CSALAVVDTGELFF
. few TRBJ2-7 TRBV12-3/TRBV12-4 TGTGCCAGCGGAGCCAGCTCCTACGAGCAGTACTTC CASGASSYEQYF
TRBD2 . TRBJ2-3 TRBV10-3 TGTGCCCTGGCGGGGGGCGCGGCAGATACGCAGTATTTT CALAGGAADTQYF